This T cell receptor beta chain came from a study of graft-versus-host responses after intestinal transplantation. On the study more broadly: Every transplant recipient was induced with anti-thymocyte globulin, then maintained on tacrolimus and steroids for approximately three years. Findings and caveats of the study: HvG clone declines early post-transplant were associated with peak circulating GvH levels. GvH clones occurred in recipient marrow; some first appeared in ileum or blood.

Sequencing was performed with immunoSEQ multiplex PCR; in TCRdb, only in-frame clones are kept and a portion is missing. The sample carries 33,000 or so clones, around 94% recorded once. V gave up 0 bases and J gave up 7 bases; unmatched junction bases: 6. There are 16 residues in the CDR3. In germline, CDR1 is ENHRY, CDR2 SYGVKD. Comment on this clone: Its antigen is not identified.

The specimen was PBMCs, collected 16 days after intestinal transplant. The chain carries TRBV10-3 and TRBJ1-4, with 9 nucleotides matching TRBD1. This TCR came from a human patient who received an intestinal transplant, so some T cells may come from the graft donor. CDR3 sequence: CAISESRTGVGEKLFF. The CDR3 DNA sequence: TGTGCCATCAGTGAGTCCCGGACAGGGGTCGGTGAAAAACTGTTTTTT.